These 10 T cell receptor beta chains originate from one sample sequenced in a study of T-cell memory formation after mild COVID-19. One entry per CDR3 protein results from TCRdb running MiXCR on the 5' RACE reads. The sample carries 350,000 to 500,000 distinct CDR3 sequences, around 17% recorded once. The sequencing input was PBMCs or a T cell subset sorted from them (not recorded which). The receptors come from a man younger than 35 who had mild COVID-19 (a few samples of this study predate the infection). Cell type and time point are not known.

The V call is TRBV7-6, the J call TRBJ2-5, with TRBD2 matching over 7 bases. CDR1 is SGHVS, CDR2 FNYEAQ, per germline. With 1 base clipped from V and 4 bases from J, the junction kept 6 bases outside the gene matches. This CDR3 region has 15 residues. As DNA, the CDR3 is TGTGCCAGCAGCTTAGGATGGGGCGGGGGAGAGACCCAGTACTTC. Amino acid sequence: CASSLGWGGGETQYF.

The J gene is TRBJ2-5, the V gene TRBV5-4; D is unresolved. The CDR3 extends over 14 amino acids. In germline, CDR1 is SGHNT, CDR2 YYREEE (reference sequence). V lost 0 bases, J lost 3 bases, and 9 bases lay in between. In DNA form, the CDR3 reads TGTGCCAGCAGCTTGGTCGGCGCGGAAGAGACCCAGTACTTC. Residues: CASSLVGAEETQYF.

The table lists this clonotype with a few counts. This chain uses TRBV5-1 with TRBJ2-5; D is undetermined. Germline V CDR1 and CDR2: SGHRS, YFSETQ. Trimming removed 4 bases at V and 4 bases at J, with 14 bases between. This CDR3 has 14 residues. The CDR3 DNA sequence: TGCGCCAGCAGCGCGTTTACTGGAGCAGAGACCCAGTACTTC. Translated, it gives CASSAFTGAETQYF.

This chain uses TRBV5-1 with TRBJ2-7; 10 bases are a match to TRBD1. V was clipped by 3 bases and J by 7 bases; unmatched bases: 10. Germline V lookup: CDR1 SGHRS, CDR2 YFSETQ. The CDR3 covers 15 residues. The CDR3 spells CASSSPGQGIREQYF. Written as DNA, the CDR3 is TGCGCCAGCAGCTCTCCGGGACAGGGGATACGAGAGCAGTACTTC.

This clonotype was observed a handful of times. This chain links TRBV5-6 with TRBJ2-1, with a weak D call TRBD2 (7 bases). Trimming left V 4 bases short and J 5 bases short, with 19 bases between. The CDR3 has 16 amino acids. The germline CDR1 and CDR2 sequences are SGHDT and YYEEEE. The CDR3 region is CASSLPGGHFNNEQFF. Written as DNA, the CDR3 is TGTGCCAGCAGCCTGCCCGGGGGGCATTTCAACAATGAGCAGTTCTTC.

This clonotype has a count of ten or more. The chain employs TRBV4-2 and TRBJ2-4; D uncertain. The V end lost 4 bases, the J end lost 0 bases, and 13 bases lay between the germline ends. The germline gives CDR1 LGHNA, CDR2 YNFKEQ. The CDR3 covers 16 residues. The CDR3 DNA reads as TGTGCCAGCAGCCTCACGGAAGATTTAGCCAAAAACATTCAGTACTTC. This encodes CASSLTEDLAKNIQYF.

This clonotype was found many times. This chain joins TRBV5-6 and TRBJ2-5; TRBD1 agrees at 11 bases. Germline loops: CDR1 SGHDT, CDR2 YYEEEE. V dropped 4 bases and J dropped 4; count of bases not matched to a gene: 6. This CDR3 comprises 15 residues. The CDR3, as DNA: TGTGCCAGCAGCCGGGACAGGGGGTTAGGAGAGACCCAGTACTTC. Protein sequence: CASSRDRGLGETQYF.

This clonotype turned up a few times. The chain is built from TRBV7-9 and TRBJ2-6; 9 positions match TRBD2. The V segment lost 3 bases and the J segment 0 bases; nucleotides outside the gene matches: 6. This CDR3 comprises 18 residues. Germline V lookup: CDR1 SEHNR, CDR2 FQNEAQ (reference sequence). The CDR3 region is CASSFGLAGLSGANVLTF. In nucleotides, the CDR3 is TGTGCCAGCAGCTTCGGGCTAGCGGGGCTCTCTGGGGCCAACGTCCTGACTTTC.

The CDR3 loop is CSPRTGVNTEAFF. The CDR3 bases are TGCAGTCCCCGAACAGGGGTGAACACTGAAGCTTTCTTT. The chain is built from TRBV20-1 and TRBJ1-1; the match to TRBD1 covers 7 bases. The length of the CDR3 is 13 residues. Per germline, CDR1 DFQATT and CDR2 SNEGSKA (reference sequence). V gave up 8 bases and J gave up 0 bases; unmatched junction bases: 6.

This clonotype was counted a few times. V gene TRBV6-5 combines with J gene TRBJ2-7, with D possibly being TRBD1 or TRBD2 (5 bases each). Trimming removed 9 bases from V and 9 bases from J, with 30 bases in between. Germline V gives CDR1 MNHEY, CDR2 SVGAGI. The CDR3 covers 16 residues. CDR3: CASRERPEGPRFRQYF. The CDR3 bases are TGTGCCAGTAGGGAGCGGCCCGAGGGACCACGGTTCAGGCAGTACTTC.